This entry is about one T cell receptor beta chain. This CDR3 has 16 residues. Germline V gives CDR1 SGHVS, CDR2 FNYEAQ. With V trimmed by 5 bases and J by 0 bases, 7 bases remained unmatched. These data come from a study of identical twins. In TCRdb, the 5' RACE reads were re-called with MiXCR into one record per CDR3 protein. The repertoire holds fewer than 650,000 distinct CDR3 sequences, with roughly 7.1% as singletons. This sample was also put to use in a study of yellow fever vaccine responses in identical twins.

Material: PBMCs. The J gene is TRBJ2-3, the V gene TRBV7-6; TRBD1 matches at 8 bases. This receptor was obtained from a woman in her late teens or twenties in good health. Here the CDR3 reads CASSAGGHGSTDTQYF. In DNA form, the CDR3 reads TGTGCCAGCAGCGCAGGGGGCCATGGGAGCACAGATACGCAGTATTTT.